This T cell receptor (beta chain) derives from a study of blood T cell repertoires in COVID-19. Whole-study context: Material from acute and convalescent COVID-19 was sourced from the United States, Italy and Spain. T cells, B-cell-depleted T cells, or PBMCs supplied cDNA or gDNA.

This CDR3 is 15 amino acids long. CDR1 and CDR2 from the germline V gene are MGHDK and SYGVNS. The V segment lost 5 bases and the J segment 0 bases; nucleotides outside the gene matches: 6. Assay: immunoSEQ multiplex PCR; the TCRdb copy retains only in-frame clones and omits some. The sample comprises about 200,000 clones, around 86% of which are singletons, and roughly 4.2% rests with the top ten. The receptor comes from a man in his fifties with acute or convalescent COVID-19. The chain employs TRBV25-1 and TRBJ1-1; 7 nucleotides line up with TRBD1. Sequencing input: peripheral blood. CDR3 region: CASSKQTGMNTEAFF. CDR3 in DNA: TGTGCCAGCAGTAAACAGACAGGGATGAACACTGAAGCTTTCTTT.